This TCR beta chain was identified during a study of a mutant IDH1 vaccine in newly diagnosed glioma. Study details: The initiation of vaccination occurred 4-6 weeks after radiotherapy alone, or with temozolomide cycles. Previous treatment comprised radiotherapy, temozolomide, or both, mostly both. Overall study findings and caveats: Immune responses induced by vaccination arose in approximately 93% of the patients.

Details on this clone: As yet, its antigen is unknown.

Documented time point: week 47, end of study. Vaccination used 300 ug of mutant IDH1 20-mer peptide per dose, with topical imiquimod. The germline gives CDR1 LNHDA, CDR2 SQIVND (reference sequence). The V end lost 6 bases, the J end lost 15 bases, and 17 bases lay between the germline ends. The CDR3 runs 12 residues. The assay was immunoSEQ multiplex PCR, and TCRdb's table has in-frame clones only and misses some. This table holds around 94,000 clones, just under 90% found once. This sample comprised PBMCs, obtained from a glioma patient whose treatment included an IDH1 peptide vaccine. The sequence came from a woman aged 45-60 years with glioma. The J gene is TRBJ2-2, the V gene TRBV19; no definite D call. The CDR3 spells CASSPLGTPVFF. DNA of the CDR3: TGTGCCAGTAGCCCCCTTGGAACGCCGGTGTTTTTT. Together with reference TRBV19 and TRBJ2-2, the CDR3 gives the full variable domain: DGGITQSPKYLFRKEGQNVTLSCEQNLNHDAMYWYRQDPGQGLRLIYYSQIVNDFQKGDIAEGYSVSREKKESFPLTVTSAQKNPTAFYLCASSPLGTPVFFGEGSRLTVL.